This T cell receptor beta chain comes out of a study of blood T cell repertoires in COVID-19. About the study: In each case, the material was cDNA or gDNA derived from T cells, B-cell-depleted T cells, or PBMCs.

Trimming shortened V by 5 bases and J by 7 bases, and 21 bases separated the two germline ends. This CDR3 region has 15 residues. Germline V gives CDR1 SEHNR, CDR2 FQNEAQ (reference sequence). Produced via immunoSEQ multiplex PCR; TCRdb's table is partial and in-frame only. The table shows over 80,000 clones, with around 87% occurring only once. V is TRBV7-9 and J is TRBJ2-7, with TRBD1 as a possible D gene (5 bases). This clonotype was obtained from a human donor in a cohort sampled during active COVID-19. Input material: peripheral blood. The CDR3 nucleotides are TGTGCCAGCAGCCCAGGGCCCCACACCCTAGGGGAGCAGTACTTC. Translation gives CASSPGPHTLGEQYF.